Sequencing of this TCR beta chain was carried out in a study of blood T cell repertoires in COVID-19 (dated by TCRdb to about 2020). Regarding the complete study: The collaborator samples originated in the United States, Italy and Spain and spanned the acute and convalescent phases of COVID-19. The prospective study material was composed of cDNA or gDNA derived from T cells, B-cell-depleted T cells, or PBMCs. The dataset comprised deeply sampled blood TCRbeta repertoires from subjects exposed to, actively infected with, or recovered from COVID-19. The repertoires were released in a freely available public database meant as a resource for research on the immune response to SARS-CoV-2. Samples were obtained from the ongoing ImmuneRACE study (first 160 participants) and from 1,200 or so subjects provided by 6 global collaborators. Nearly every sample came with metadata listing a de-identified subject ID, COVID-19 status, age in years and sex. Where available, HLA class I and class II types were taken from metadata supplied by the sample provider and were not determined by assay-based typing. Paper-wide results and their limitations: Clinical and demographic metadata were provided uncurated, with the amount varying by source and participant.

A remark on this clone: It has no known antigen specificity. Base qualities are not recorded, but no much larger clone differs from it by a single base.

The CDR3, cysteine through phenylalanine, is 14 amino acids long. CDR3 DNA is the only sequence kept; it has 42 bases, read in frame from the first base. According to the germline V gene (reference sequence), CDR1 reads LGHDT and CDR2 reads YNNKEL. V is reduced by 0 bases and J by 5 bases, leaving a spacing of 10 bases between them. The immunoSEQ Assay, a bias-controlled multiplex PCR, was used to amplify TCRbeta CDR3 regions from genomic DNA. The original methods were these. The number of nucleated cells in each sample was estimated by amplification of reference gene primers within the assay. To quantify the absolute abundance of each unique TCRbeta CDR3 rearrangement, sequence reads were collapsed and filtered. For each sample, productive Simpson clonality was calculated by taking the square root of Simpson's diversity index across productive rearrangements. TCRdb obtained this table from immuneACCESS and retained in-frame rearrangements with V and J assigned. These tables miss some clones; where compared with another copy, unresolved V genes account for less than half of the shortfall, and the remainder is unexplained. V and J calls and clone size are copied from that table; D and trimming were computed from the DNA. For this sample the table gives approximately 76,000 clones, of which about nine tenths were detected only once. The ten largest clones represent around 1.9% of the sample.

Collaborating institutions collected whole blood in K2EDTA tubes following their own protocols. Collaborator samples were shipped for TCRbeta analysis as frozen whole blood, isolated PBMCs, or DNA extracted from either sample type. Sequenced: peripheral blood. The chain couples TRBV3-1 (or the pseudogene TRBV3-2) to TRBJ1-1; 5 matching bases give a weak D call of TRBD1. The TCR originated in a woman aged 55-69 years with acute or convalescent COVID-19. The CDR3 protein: CASSQDRAWTEAFF. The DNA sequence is TGTGCCAGCAGCCAAGACAGGGCATGGACTGAAGCTTTCTTT.